The sequence of this T cell receptor (beta chain) was determined in a study of identical twins. Healthy Caucasians, and only they, were the donors. TCRdb independently ran MiXCR on the 5' RACE reads; one entry per CDR3 protein. The repertoire has 1.5 million or so distinct CDR3 sequences, about 31% of them found once; the top ten carry about 0.25%. Concerning this clonotype: Its cognate antigen is unknown.

Broader study findings: Sequences that were out-of-frame, alpha and twin-shared displayed an excess of low generation probability.

The receptor comes from a newborn girl in good health. The specimen sequenced was cord blood.

This CDR3 reads CASSPIDSTDTQYF. The CDR3 nucleotides read TGTGCCAGCTCACCAATAGACAGCACAGATACGCAGTATTTT. The chain uses TRBV18 and TRBJ2-3; D not certain. The germline V gene has CDR1 KGHSH and CDR2 LQKENI. V was trimmed by 2 bases and J by 0 bases, leaving 6 bases between them. CDR3 length: 14 amino acids.